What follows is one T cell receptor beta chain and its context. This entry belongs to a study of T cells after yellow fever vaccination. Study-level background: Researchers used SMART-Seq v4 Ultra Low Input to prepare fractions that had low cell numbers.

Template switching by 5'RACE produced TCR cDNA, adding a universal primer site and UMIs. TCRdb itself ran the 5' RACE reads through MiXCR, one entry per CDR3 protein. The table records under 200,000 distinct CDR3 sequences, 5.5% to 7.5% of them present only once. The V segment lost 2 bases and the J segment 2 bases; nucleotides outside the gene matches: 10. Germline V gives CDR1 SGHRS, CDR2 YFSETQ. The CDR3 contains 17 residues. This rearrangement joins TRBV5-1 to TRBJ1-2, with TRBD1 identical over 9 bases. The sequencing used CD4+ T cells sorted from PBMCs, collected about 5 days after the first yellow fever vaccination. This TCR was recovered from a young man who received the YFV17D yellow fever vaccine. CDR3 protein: CASSFSGTGTLNYGYTF. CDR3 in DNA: TGCGCCAGCAGCTTTTCCGGGACAGGGACCCTAAACTATGGCTACACCTTC.